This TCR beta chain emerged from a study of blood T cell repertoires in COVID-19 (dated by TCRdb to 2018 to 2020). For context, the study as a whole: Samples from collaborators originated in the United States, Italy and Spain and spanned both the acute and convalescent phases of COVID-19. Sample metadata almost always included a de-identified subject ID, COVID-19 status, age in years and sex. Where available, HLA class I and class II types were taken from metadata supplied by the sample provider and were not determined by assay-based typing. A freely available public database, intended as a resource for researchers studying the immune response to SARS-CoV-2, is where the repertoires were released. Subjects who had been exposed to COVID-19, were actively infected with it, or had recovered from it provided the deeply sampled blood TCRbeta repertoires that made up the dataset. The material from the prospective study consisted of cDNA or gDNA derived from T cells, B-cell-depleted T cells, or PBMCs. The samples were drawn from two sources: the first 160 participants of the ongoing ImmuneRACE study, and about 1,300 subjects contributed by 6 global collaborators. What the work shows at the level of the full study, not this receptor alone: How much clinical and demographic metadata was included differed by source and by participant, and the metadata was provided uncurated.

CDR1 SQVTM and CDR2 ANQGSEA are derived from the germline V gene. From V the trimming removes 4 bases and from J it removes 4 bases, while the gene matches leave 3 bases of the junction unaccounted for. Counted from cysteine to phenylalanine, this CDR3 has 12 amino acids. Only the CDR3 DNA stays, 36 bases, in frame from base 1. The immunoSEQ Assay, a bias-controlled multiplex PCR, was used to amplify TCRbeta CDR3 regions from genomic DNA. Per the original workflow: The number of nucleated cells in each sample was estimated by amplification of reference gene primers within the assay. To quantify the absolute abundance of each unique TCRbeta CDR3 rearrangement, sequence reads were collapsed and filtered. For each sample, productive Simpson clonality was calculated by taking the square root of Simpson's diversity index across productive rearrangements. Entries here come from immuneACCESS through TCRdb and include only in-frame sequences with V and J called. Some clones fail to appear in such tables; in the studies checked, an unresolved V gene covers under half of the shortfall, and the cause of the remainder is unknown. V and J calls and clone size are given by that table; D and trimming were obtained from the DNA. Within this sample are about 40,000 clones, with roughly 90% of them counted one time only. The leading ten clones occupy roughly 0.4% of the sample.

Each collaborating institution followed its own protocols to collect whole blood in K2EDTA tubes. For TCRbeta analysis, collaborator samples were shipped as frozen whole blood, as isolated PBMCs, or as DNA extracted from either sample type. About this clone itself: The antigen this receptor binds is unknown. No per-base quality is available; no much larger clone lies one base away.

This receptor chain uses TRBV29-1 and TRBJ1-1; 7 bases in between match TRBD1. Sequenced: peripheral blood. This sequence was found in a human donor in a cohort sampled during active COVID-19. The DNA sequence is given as TGCAGCGTTGCTCCAGGGGGCACTGAAGCTTTCTTT. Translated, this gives CSVAPGGTEAFF.